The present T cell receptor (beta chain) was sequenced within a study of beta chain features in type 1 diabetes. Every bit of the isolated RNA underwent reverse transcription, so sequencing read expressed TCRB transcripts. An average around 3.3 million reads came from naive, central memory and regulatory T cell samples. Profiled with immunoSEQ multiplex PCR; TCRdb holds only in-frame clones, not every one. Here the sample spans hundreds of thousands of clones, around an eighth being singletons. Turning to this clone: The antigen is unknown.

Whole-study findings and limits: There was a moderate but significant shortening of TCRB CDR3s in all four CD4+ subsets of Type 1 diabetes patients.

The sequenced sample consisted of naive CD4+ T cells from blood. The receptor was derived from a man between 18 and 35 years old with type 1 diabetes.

The CDR3 loop reads CASSPRDWEDTQYF. In DNA, the CDR3 is TGTGCCAGCAGCCCCCGGGACTGGGAAGATACGCAGTATTTT. The chain has TRBV9 and TRBJ2-3; TRBD2 might be the D (6 bases). V was trimmed by 4 bases and J by 5 bases, leaving 14 bases between them. Germline CDR1 reads SGDLS; CDR2 reads YYNGEE. This CDR3 contains 14 residues.